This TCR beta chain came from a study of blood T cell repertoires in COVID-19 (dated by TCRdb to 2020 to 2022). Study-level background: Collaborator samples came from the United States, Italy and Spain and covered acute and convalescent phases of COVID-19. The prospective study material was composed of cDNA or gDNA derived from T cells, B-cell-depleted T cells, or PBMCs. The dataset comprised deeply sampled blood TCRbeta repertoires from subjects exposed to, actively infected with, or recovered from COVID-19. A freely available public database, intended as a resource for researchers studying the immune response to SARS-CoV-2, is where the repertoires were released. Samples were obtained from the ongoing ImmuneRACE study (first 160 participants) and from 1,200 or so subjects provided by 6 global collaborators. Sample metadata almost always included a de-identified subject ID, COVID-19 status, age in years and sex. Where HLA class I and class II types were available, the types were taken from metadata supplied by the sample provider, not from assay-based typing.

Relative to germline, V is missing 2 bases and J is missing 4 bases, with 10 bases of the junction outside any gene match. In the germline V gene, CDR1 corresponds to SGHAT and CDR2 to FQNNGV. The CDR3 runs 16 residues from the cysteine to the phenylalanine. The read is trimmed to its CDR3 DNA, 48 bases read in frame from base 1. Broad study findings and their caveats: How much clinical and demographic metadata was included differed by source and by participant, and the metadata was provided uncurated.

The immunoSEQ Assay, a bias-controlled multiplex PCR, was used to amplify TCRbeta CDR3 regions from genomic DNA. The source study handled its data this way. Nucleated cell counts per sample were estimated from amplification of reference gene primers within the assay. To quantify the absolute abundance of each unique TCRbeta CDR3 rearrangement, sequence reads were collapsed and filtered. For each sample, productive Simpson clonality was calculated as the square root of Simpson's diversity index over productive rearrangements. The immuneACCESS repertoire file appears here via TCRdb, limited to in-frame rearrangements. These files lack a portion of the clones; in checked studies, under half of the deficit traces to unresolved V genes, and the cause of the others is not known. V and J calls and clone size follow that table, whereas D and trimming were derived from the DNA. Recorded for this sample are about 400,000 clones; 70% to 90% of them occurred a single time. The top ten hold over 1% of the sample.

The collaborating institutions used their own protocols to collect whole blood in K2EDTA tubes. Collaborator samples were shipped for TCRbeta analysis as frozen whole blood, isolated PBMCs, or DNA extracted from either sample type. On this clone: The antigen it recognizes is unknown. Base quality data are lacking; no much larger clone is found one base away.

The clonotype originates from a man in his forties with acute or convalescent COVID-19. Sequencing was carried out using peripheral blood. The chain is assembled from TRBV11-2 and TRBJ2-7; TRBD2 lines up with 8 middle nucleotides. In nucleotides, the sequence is TGTGCCAGCAGCTTATTTCGCAGCGGGAGCGGTTACGAGCAGTACTTC. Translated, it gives CASSLFRSGSGYEQYF.